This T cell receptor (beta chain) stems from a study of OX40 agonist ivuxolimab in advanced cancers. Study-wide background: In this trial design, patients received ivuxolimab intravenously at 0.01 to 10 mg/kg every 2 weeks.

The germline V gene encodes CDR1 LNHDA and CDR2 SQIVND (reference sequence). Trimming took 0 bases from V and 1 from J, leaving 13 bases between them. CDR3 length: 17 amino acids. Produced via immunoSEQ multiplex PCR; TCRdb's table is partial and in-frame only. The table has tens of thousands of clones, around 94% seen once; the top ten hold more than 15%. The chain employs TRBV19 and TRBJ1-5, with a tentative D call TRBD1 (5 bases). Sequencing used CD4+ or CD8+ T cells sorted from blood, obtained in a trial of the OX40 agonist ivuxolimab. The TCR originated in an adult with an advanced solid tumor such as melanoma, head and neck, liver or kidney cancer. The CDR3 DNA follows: TGTGCCAGTAGTATAGATGACAGTGTTTTAAGCAATCAGCCCCAGCATTTT. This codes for CASSIDDSVLSNQPQHF.